Listed below are T cell receptor beta chains from one sample, sequenced in a study of cytomegalovirus exposure and HLA in healthy donors. TCRdb's copy holds only in-frame clones and misses some; the assay was immunoSEQ multiplex PCR. The sample shows about 150,000 clones, approximately 90% of them seen only once. Sequenced sample: PBMCs. The receptor set was obtained from a man aged 18 to 29 in good health and CMV-seronegative. Each CDR3 is given with its conserved first and last residue. The D gene is left open where the match is weak. Only part of the rows carry a size: once, few, many, or a class if the clone is expanded.

j_gene	v_gene	abundance	d_gene	CDR3aa	CDR3nt
TRBJ2-1	TRBV5-4	.	TRBD2	CASSWGLAGAYNEQFF	TGTGCCAGCAGCTGGGGACTAGCGGGAGCCTACAATGAGCAGTTCTTC
TRBJ2-2	TRBV10-2	.	.	CAAGDAGELFF	TGCGCCGCAGGGGATGCCGGGGAGCTGTTTTTT
TRBJ1-1	TRBV6-4	.	.	CASKFEGAMNTEAFF	TGTGCCAGCAAGTTTGAGGGAGCGATGAACACTGAAGCTTTCTTT
TRBJ2-7	TRBV5-1	once	TRBD2	CASSLLRGGREQYF	TGCGCCAGCAGCTTGTTGCGGGGGGGCCGCGAGCAGTACTTC
TRBJ2-1	TRBV9	once	TRBD1	CASSPPSGQTYNEQFF	TGTGCCAGCAGCCCCCCCTCGGGACAGACCTACAATGAGCAGTTCTTC
TRBJ1-4	TRBV2	.	.	CASKESEEKLFF	TGTGCCAGCAAAGAAAGTGAGGAAAAACTGTTTTTT
TRBJ1-2	TRBV29-1	.	.	CSVYSGPYYGYTF	TGCAGCGTTTATTCGGGTCCTTACTATGGCTACACCTTC
TRBJ1-4	TRBV19	once	TRBD1	CASRTTGSGRGKLFF	TGTGCCAGTAGGACGACAGGGTCGGGAAGGGGAAAACTGTTTTTT
TRBJ2-5	TRBV29-1	.	.	CSVTEYQETQYF	TGCAGCGTGACAGAGTACCAAGAGACCCAGTACTTC
TRBJ1-2	TRBV5-1	.	.	CASSLANREGYTF	TGCGCCAGCAGCTTGGCCAACAGGGAGGGCTACACCTTC
TRBJ2-1	TRBV7-2	.	TRBD2	CASSLYLAGGSGEQFF	TGTGCCAGCAGCTTATATCTAGCGGGAGGATCGGGTGAGCAGTTCTTC
TRBJ2-5	TRBV7-9	.	.	CASSLVGLGETQYF	TGTGCCAGCAGCTTAGTTGGTCTAGGAGAGACCCAGTACTTC
TRBJ1-2	TRBV13	.	TRBD1	CASSGIRDRNGYTF	TGTGCCAGTTCGGGGATACGGGACAGGAATGGCTACACCTTC
TRBJ2-7	TRBV27	few	.	CASSPSRLAQQYF	TGTGCCAGCAGTCCCTCCCGACTGGCCCAGCAGTACTTC
TRBJ2-2	TRBV19	.	TRBD1	CASTPGQGNTGELFF	TGTGCCAGTACCCCCGGACAGGGGAACACCGGGGAGCTGTTTTTT
TRBJ2-7	TRBV4-2	.	TRBD1	CASSQTGTGGLYEQYF	TGTGCCAGCAGCCAAACAGGGACAGGGGGTCTCTACGAGCAGTACTTC
TRBJ1-1	TRBV5-1	.	.	CASSLTGRNTEAFF	TGCGCCAGCAGTTTGACCGGGAGGAACACTGAAGCTTTCTTT
TRBJ2-5	TRBV2	few	.	CASRRTVQETQYF	TGTGCCAGCAGGAGGACAGTCCAAGAGACCCAGTACTTC
TRBJ2-3	TRBV7-3	.	TRBD2	CASSLTSGGSDTQYF	TGTGCCAGCAGCTTAACTAGCGGGGGTTCAGATACGCAGTATTTT
TRBJ2-5	TRBV7-2	.	.	CASCHRGGETQYF	TGTGCCAGCTGCCACAGGGGAGGAGAGACCCAGTACTTC
TRBJ1-3	TRBV7-7	.	TRBD1	CASSPGQGAGNTIYF	TGTGCCAGCAGTCCCGGACAGGGCGCCGGAAACACCATATATTTT
TRBJ2-1	TRBV10-3	.	TRBD1	CAISETLVVGTAYNEQFF	TGTGCCATCAGTGAGACGCTGGTGGTGGGGACAGCTTACAATGAGCAGTTCTTC
TRBJ2-1	TRBV11-3	.	TRBD2	CASSSSTSGSPNEQFF	TGTGCCAGCAGCTCCTCGACTAGCGGGAGCCCAAATGAGCAGTTCTTC
TRBJ1-5	TRBV10-1	.	.	CASSDLPEGMFDQPQHF	TGCGCCAGCAGTGACCTACCGGAGGGAATGTTTGATCAGCCCCAGCATTTT
TRBJ1-2	TRBV9	.	TRBD1	CASSLRDRDRTNYGYTF	TGTGCCAGCAGCCTCCGGGACAGGGACAGAACTAACTATGGCTACACCTTC
TRBJ2-1	TRBV5-6	.	.	CASSLGGTPNEQFF	TGTGCCAGCAGCTTGGGCGGGACCCCCAATGAGCAGTTCTTC
TRBJ2-6	TRBV25-1	.	.	CASRRMEGGGSGANVLTF	TGTGCCAGCAGAAGAATGGAGGGTGGTGGGTCTGGGGCCAACGTCCTGACTTTC
TRBJ2-3	TRBV7-6	.	TRBD2	CASSLGAGGTPTDTQYF	TGTGCCAGCAGCTTAGGGGCGGGGGGTACTCCCACAGATACGCAGTATTTT
TRBJ2-3	TRBV18	.	TRBD2	CASSRISSGDYGDTQYF	TGTGCCAGCTCACGCATCTCTAGCGGTGACTACGGGGATACGCAGTATTTT
TRBJ2-1	TRBV29-1	.	.	CSARGGGPYNEQFF	TGCAGCGCCCGAGGGGGGGGACCCTACAATGAGCAGTTCTTC
TRBJ2-5	TRBV10-1	once	TRBD1	CASSRDRDVLETQYF	TGCGCCAGCAGCCGGGACAGGGATGTTTTGGAGACCCAGTACTTC
TRBJ2-3	TRBV27	.	TRBD2	CASSPLAGDGDTQYF	TGTGCCAGCAGTCCCCTAGCGGGAGATGGAGATACGCAGTATTTT
TRBJ1-1	TRBV5-1	few	.	CASSLFIGDTEAFF	TGCGCCAGCAGCTTGTTTATCGGGGACACTGAAGCTTTCTTT
TRBJ2-2	TRBV19	.	TRBD1	CASSIRGRAGELFF	TGTGCCAGTAGTATCAGGGGGCGGGCCGGGGAGCTGTTTTTT
TRBJ2-7	TRBV6-6	few	.	CASSGRTSYEQYF	TGTGCCAGTTCAGGGCGAACGTCCTACGAGCAGTACTTC
TRBJ2-7	TRBV7-8	.	TRBD1	CASSLLQGPSYEQYF	TGTGCCAGCAGCTTATTACAGGGGCCCTCCTACGAGCAGTACTTC